The clone carrying this T cell receptor beta chain has a count of ten or more. Its specificity is unknown. Trimming removed 4 bases from V and 6 bases from J, with 9 bases in between. Looked up from germline, CDR1 is SGHRS and CDR2 is YFSETQ. There are 12 residues in the CDR3. The data originate from a study of glioma-infiltrating T cells. Study conclusions and caveats: Non-neoplastic patients had below-expected tissue-blood divergence, while all gliomas exceeded expectation.

Using RNA template, CDR3s of TCR alpha and beta were amplified with iRepertoire arm-PCR. Tissue mRNA or PBMC total RNA, 100-400 ng, went into one-step reverse transcription and amplification. TCRdb re-called the multiplex PCR reads through MiXCR, storing one row per CDR3 protein. The data contain roughly 200,000 distinct CDR3 sequences, roughly a third of them singletons. Sequencing was done on a sample of glioma tissue, nonneoplastic brain tissue, or PBMCs (not recorded which). V and J are TRBV5-1 and TRBJ2-3, with no clear D. This clonotype was obtained from a human donor with low-grade glioma or glioblastoma, undergoing nonglioma brain surgery, or in good health (not recorded which). CDR3 residues: CASSQVADTQYF. The CDR3 coding sequence is TGCGCCAGCAGCCAAGTAGCTGATACGCAGTATTTT.